These T cell receptor beta chains were read from a single sample in a study of patients and donors after allogeneic stem cell transplantation. TCRdb used MiXCR to reprocess the RT-PCR reads, holding one entry per CDR3 protein. The sample records around 240,000 distinct CDR3 sequences, about 14% being singletons. Material for sequencing was blood, either unsorted or a sorted T cell fraction (not recorded which). The receptors come from a human donor who was either an allogeneic HSCT recipient or a stem cell or donor lymphocyte infusion donor (not recorded which). It is not recorded whose cells these are; they may come from a transplant donor. Each CDR3 is given with its conserved first and last residue. Each record gives: V gene, clone size, D gene, J gene, CDR3 protein, CDR3 DNA. D genes are given only for firm matches. The size field is filled for only some rows; it gives once, few, many or a size class.

V gene: TRBV11-2; clone size: few; D gene: -; J gene: TRBJ2-6; CDR3 protein: CASSLVPRSSGANVLTF; CDR3 DNA: TGTGCCAGCAGCTTAGTGCCTCGAAGCTCTGGGGCCAACGTCCTGACTTTC
V gene: TRBV4-2; clone size: few; D gene: TRBD2; J gene: TRBJ2-1; CDR3 protein: CASSQAETSGYNEQFF; CDR3 DNA: TGTGCCAGCAGCCAGGCCGAGACTAGCGGATACAATGAGCAGTTCTTC
V gene: TRBV2; clone size: -; D gene: -; J gene: TRBJ2-1; CDR3 protein: CASAGRDRRSNEQFF; CDR3 DNA: TGTGCTTCCGCAGGCCGAGACCGAAGGAGTAATGAGCAGTTCTTC
V gene: TRBV5-1; clone size: -; D gene: TRBD2; J gene: TRBJ2-1; CDR3 protein: CASSRGGAYSNEQFF; CDR3 DNA: TGCGCCAGCAGCCGCGGGGGGGCATACTCCAATGAGCAGTTCTTC
V gene: TRBV19; clone size: once; D gene: -; J gene: TRBJ1-4; CDR3 protein: CASRTTKSNEKLFF; CDR3 DNA: TGTGCCAGTAGGACGACAAAGTCTAATGAAAAACTGTTTTTT
V gene: TRBV4-3; clone size: once; D gene: -; J gene: TRBJ1-5; CDR3 protein: CASSQVGGAGQPQHF; CDR3 DNA: TGCGCCAGCAGCCAGGTGGGGGGGGCAGGTCAGCCCCAGCATTTT
V gene: TRBV20-1; clone size: many; D gene: TRBD1; J gene: TRBJ1-2; CDR3 protein: CSASNRGSAYGYTF; CDR3 DNA: TGCAGTGCGAGCAACAGGGGTTCAGCCTATGGCTACACCTTC
V gene: TRBV7-9; clone size: -; D gene: -; J gene: TRBJ2-7; CDR3 protein: CASSGTNGTNQQYF; CDR3 DNA: TGTGCCAGCAGCGGAACTAACGGGACCAACCAGCAGTACTTC
V gene: TRBV10-2; clone size: -; D gene: -; J gene: TRBJ1-1; CDR3 protein: CASSGMANTEAFF; CDR3 DNA: TGCGCCAGCAGTGGGATGGCGAACACTGAAGCTTTCTTT
V gene: TRBV27; clone size: -; D gene: -; J gene: TRBJ1-4; CDR3 protein: CASSFNFWGGEKLFF; CDR3 DNA: TGTGCCAGCAGTTTTAATTTTTGGGGGGGAGAAAAACTGTTTTTT
V gene: TRBV25-1; clone size: -; D gene: -; J gene: TRBJ2-3; CDR3 protein: CASSSGLTHQEYF; CDR3 DNA: TGTGCCAGCTCGTCGGGTTTGACACATCAAGAGTATTTT
V gene: TRBV24-1; clone size: many; D gene: TRBD1; J gene: TRBJ2-5; CDR3 protein: CATSDPKPGQQETQYF; CDR3 DNA: TGTGCCACCAGTGATCCAAAACCGGGACAGCAAGAGACCCAGTACTTC
V gene: TRBV7-6; clone size: many; D gene: TRBD1; J gene: TRBJ1-5; CDR3 protein: CASSPGQGLYSNQPQHF; CDR3 DNA: TGTGCCAGCAGCCCGGGACAGGGACTCTATAGCAATCAGCCCCAGCATTTT
V gene: TRBV12-3/TRBV12-4; clone size: few; D gene: TRBD2; J gene: TRBJ2-7; CDR3 protein: CASSLALAGGWEQYF; CDR3 DNA: TGTGCCAGCAGTTTAGCGCTGGCGGGAGGATGGGAACAGTACTTC
V gene: TRBV6-5; clone size: few; D gene: TRBD1; J gene: TRBJ1-3; CDR3 protein: CASSYNSQGASGNTIYF; CDR3 DNA: TGTGCCAGCAGTTACAACTCACAGGGGGCATCTGGAAACACCATATATTTT
V gene: TRBV7-3; clone size: -; D gene: -; J gene: TRBJ2-5; CDR3 protein: CASSPKGGYAQETQYF; CDR3 DNA: TGTGCCAGCAGCCCAAAGGGGGGTTACGCTCAAGAGACCCAGTACTTC
V gene: TRBV4-2; clone size: many; D gene: TRBD1; J gene: TRBJ1-1; CDR3 protein: CASSQDPRDREAFF; CDR3 DNA: TGTGCCAGCAGCCAAGACCCCCGGGACAGGGAAGCTTTCTTT
V gene: TRBV5-1; clone size: many; D gene: -; J gene: TRBJ1-2; CDR3 protein: CASRRDTNYGYTF; CDR3 DNA: TGCGCCAGCCGCCGGGACACTAACTATGGCTACACCTTC
V gene: TRBV30; clone size: -; D gene: TRBD2; J gene: TRBJ2-5; CDR3 protein: CAWGNGDYPRETQYF; CDR3 DNA: TGTGCCTGGGGAAATGGGGACTACCCACGAGAGACCCAGTACTTC
V gene: TRBV19; clone size: -; D gene: -; J gene: TRBJ2-1; CDR3 protein: CASSSLAVSTNEQFF; CDR3 DNA: TGTGCCAGTAGTTCCTTAGCGGTCTCAACCAATGAGCAGTTCTTC
V gene: TRBV3-1; clone size: -; D gene: TRBD2; J gene: TRBJ2-7; CDR3 protein: CASSHGLAGGPSPYEQYF; CDR3 DNA: TGTGCCAGCAGCCACGGGCTAGCGGGGGGGCCGAGTCCCTACGAGCAGTACTTC
V gene: TRBV4-3; clone size: -; D gene: TRBD2; J gene: TRBJ2-3; CDR3 protein: CASSQFHSGGVADTQYF; CDR3 DNA: TGCGCCAGCAGCCAATTTCATAGCGGGGGGGTCGCAGATACGCAGTATTTT
V gene: TRBV5-6; clone size: -; D gene: -; J gene: TRBJ2-1; CDR3 protein: CASSLGLARGNEQFF; CDR3 DNA: TGTGCCAGCAGCTTGGGCCTAGCGAGGGGGAATGAGCAGTTCTTC
V gene: TRBV7-2; clone size: few; D gene: -; J gene: TRBJ2-3; CDR3 protein: CASSLEIASSTDTQYF; CDR3 DNA: TGTGCCAGCAGCTTAGAAATCGCCTCCAGCACAGATACGCAGTATTTT
V gene: TRBV11-2; clone size: -; D gene: -; J gene: TRBJ1-1; CDR3 protein: CASSLEGGEGTEAFF; CDR3 DNA: TGTGCCAGCAGCTTAGAAGGCGGTGAAGGGACTGAAGCTTTCTTT
V gene: TRBV6-1; clone size: many; D gene: -; J gene: TRBJ1-2; CDR3 protein: CASRFYQRAGEGYTF; CDR3 DNA: TGTGCCAGCAGATTCTATCAACGTGCGGGGGAGGGCTACACCTTC